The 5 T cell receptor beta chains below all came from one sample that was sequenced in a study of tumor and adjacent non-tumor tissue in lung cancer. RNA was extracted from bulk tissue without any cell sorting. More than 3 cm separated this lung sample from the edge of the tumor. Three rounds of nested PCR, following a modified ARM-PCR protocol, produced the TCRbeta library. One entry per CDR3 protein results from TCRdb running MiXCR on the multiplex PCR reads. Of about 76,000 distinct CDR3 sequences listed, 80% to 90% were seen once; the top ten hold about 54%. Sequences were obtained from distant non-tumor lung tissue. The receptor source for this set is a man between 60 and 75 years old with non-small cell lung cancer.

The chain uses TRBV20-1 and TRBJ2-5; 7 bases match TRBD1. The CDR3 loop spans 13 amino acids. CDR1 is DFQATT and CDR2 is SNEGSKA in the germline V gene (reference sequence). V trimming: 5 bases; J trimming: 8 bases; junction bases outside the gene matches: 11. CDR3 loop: CSARRQGGETQYF. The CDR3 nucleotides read TGCAGTGCTCGAAGACAGGGCGGAGAAACCCAGTACTTC.

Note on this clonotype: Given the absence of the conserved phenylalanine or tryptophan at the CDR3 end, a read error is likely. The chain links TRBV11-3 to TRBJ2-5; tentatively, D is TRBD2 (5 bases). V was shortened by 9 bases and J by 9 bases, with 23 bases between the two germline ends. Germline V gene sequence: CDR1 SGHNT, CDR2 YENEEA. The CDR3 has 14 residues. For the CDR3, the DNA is TGTGCCAGTCAACCGGTCACGGGAATTGTGGCCCAGTACTTG. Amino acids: CASQPVTGIVAQYL.

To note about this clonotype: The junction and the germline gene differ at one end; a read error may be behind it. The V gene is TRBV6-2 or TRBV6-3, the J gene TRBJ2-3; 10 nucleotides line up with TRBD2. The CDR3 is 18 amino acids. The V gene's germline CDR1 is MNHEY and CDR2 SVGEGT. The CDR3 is CVSSDDGLLAGLTDTQYF. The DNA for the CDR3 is TGTGTCAGCAGTGATGATGGGTTACTAGCGGGGCTCACAGATACGCAGTATTTT.

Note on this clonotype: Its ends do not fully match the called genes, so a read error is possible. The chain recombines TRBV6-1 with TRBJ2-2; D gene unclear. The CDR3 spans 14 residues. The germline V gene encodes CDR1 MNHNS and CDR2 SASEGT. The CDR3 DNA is TGTGCCGGCAGTGTTCAGGCGAACACCGGTGAACTGTTTTTT. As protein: CAGSVQANTGELFF.

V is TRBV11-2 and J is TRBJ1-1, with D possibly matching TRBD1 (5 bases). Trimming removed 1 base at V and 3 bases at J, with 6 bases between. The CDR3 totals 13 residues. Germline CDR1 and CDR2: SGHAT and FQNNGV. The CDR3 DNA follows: TGTGCCAGCAGCTTAGTCAGGGACACTGAAGCTTTCTTT. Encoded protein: CASSLVRDTEAFF. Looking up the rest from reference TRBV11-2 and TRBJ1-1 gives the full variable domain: EAGVAQSPRYKIIEKRQSVAFWCNPISGHATLYWYQQILGQGPKLLIQFQNNGVVDDSQLPKDRFSAERLKGVDSTLKIQPAKLEDSAVYLCASSLVRDTEAFFGQGTRLTVV.